Each of the 3 T cell receptor beta chains below was sequenced from the same sample in a study of cytomegalovirus exposure and HLA in healthy donors. Assay: immunoSEQ multiplex PCR; the TCRdb copy retains only in-frame clones and omits some. Of about 170,000 clones in the sample, approximately 86% were seen once. Sequenced input: PBMCs. The receptors here all came from a woman between 18 and 29 years old in good health and CMV-seronegative.

The count of this clone is one. The gene calls are TRBV9 and TRBJ2-7; D may be TRBD2 (6 bases). Trimming took off 4 bases at V and 0 bases at J, with 17 bases between the two ends. The CDR3 contains 16 residues. Germline V gives CDR1 SGDLS, CDR2 YYNGEE. The CDR3 region has the DNA TGTGCCAGCAGCCCTACCGGGACTGGGAGCTCCTACGAGCAGTACTTC. Translated, it gives CASSPTGTGSSYEQYF.

This sequence joins TRBV7-2 and TRBJ2-5; perhaps TRBD2 as D (6 bases). V lost 4 bases, J lost 2 bases, and 11 bases lay in between. CDR1 is SGHTA and CDR2 is FQGNSA in the germline V gene. There are 14 residues in the CDR3. This CDR3 reads CASSSGGLQETQYF. CDR3 DNA sequence: TGTGCCAGCAGCTCAGGAGGGCTTCAAGAGACCCAGTACTTC.

This chain connects TRBV9 to TRBJ2-7, with TRBD2 matching 9 bases. Germline values: CDR1 SGDLS, CDR2 YYNGEE. This CDR3 spans 13 amino acids. V trimming: 1 base; J trimming: 4 bases; junction bases outside the gene matches: 0. The CDR3, as DNA: TGTGCCAGCAGCGTAAGCGGGAGGTACGAGCAGTACTTC. Residues: CASSVSGRYEQYF.